This T cell receptor (beta chain) was recovered during a study of blood T cells in healthy people across ages. Combining a sample-barcoded 5' primer with a J-beta primer mix, a second PCR ran for about 7 to 11 cycles. Every sample returned 2.5 million or more CDR3-containing paired-end reads. TCRdb re-analysed the 5' RACE reads in MiXCR, keeping a single row per CDR3 protein. Of 800,000 to 950,000 distinct CDR3 sequences in the sample, 29% were seen once. J gave up 5 bases and V 5 bases, and 7 bases lay outside the gene matches. The CDR3 totals 14 residues. Germline lookup yields CDR1 SGHDT and CDR2 YYEEEE. Total RNA was extracted at no less than 5.5 micrograms per sample. The data were also submitted as part of a second study, on T cells of mothers and their children. According to that study: M1S, a second-PCR primer, added sample barcodes and 2-4 random nucleotides.

The TCR originated in a woman aged 40 to 50 in good health. Material: blood. The V gene is TRBV5-6, the J gene TRBJ2-5; 9 bases agree with TRBD2. CDR3 bases: TGTGCCAGCAGACGCGGGGGGGCCCGGGAGACCCAGTACTTC. It codes for CASRRGGARETQYF.